A single sample gave rise to the 21 T cell receptor beta chains below, sequenced in a study of blood T cells in healthy people across ages (dated by TCRdb to between 2015 and 2016). Libraries came from 5' RACE. A second PCR of roughly 6 to 11 cycles was performed with a sample-barcoded 5' primer and a J-beta primer mix. TCRdb reran the public reads through fastp at Q25 and MiXCR, keeping productive beta chains. Entries are consolidated by CDR3 protein sequence, retaining the most common genes and DNA. The sample table contains over 1,500,000 distinct CDR3 sequences; only one count was recorded for about 39% of them. 23% of the sample is held by the ten biggest clonotypes. The material sequenced was blood. The receptor source for this set is a human donor in good health.

This chain links TRBV12-3 or TRBV12-4 with TRBJ1-2; maybe TRBD1 (5 bases). This CDR3 is 14 amino acids long. V was pared by 6 bases and J by 4 bases, with 15 bases between. CDR3 sequence (DNA): TGTGCCAGCAGCGTCGGGGGGAGCGTCTATGGCTACACCTTC. Amino acids: CASSVGGSVYGYTF.

The chain joins TRBV7-8 to TRBJ2-1, with 10 bases fitting TRBD1. CDR1 is SGHVS and CDR2 is FQNEAQ in the germline V gene. The CDR3 covers 18 residues. Unmatched junction bases numbered 9, after V lost 0 bases and J lost 4 bases. CDR3 bases: TGTGCCAGCAGCTTAGCGGGGCGTGGGACAGGGGTATACAATGAGCAGTTCTTC. Translated: CASSLAGRGTGVYNEQFF. Combining the CDR3 with reference TRBV7-8 and TRBJ2-1 gives the whole variable domain GAGVSQSPRYKVAKRGQDVALRCDPISGHVSLFWYQQALGQGPEFLTYFQNEAQLDKSGLPSDRFFAERPEGSVSTLKIQRTQQEDSAVYLCASSLAGRGTGVYNEQFFGPGTRLTVL.

This clonotype was seen a handful of times. The chain recombines TRBV20-1 with TRBJ1-1, with TRBD1 as a possible D gene (6 bases). The CDR3 sequence is 15 residues long. The germline gives CDR1 DFQATT, CDR2 SNEGSKA (reference sequence). V was pared by 6 bases and J by 0 bases, with 17 bases between. The CDR3 loop is CSAETGHQMNTEAFF. The DNA for the CDR3 is TGCAGTGCCGAGACAGGCCACCAAATGAACACTGAAGCTTTCTTT.

V is TRBV29-1 and J is TRBJ1-1, with unresolved D. This CDR3 spans 13 amino acids. The V end was cut by 1 base, the J end by 7 bases, with 13 bases between. Germline V lookup: CDR1 SQVTM, CDR2 ANQGSEA. CDR3 in amino acids: CSVEAPNIREAFF. Here the CDR3 DNA reads TGCAGCGTTGAAGCCCCGAACATACGTGAAGCTTTCTTT.

The chain combines TRBV7-9 with TRBJ2-1; D is perhaps TRBD2 (5 bases). This CDR3 has 16 amino acids. V was clipped by 2 bases and J by 0 bases, with 11 bases between them. Germline-derived CDR1 and CDR2 are SEHNR and FQNEAQ (reference sequence). This CDR3 reads CASSLSGLYSYNEQFF. CDR3 DNA: TGTGCCAGCAGCTTAAGCGGCCTATACTCCTACAATGAGCAGTTCTTC.

The chain carries TRBV15 and TRBJ2-7; D not certain. The J call may be incorrect, as the DNA end agrees better with TRBJ2-5. This CDR3 spans 14 amino acids. CDR1 and CDR2 from the germline V gene are LNHNV and YYDKDF (reference sequence). The CDR3 sequence is CATSSGGTPVTQYF. The CDR3 bases are TGTGCCACCAGCAGCGGCGGAACGCCGGTGACCCAGTACTTC.

The chain joins TRBV12-3 or TRBV12-4 to TRBJ2-3; 8 bases line up with TRBD2. Trimming took 3 bases from V and 2 from J; bases not matched to a gene: 10. The CDR3 has 17 amino acids. Here the CDR3 DNA reads TGTGCCAGCAGTTTCCTTGTGACTAGCGAAACCACAGATACGCAGTATTTT. This translates into CASSFLVTSETTDTQYF.

As DNA, the CDR3 is TGTGCCAGCAGCTTGGTTAGGACTCGGGAGACCCAGTACTTC. This sequence encodes CASSLVRTRETQYF. The V call is TRBV5-4, the J call TRBJ2-5, with TRBD2 as a possible D gene (5 bases). The CDR3 has 14 amino acids. The germline gives CDR1 SGHNT, CDR2 YYREEE (reference sequence). The germline V and J ends were trimmed by 0 bases and 5 bases, with 11 bases remaining between them.

This clonotype was seen a handful of times. The V gene is TRBV6-2 or TRBV6-3, the J gene TRBJ2-6; 7 bases map to TRBD1. Unmatched junction bases numbered 8, after V lost 6 bases and J lost 0 bases. Germline lookup yields CDR1 MNHEY and CDR2 SVGEGT. This CDR3 spans 17 amino acids. CDR3 in DNA: TGTGCCAGCAGGCGACCCGGGACAGCCTCTGGGGCCAACGTCCTGACTTTC. Protein: CASRRPGTASGANVLTF.

The chain couples TRBV4-3 to TRBJ1-1; D unresolved. Germline V lookup: CDR1 LGHNA, CDR2 YSLEER. V was trimmed by 6 bases and J by 1 base, leaving 21 bases between them. The CDR3 has 17 residues. The CDR3: CASSSWFSTVENTEAFF. CDR3 nucleotides: TGCGCCAGCAGTTCATGGTTCTCGACGGTCGAGAACACTGAAGCTTTCTTT.

Written as DNA, the CDR3 is TGTGCCAGCAGTCCCCGCGGTCTCTCTGGAAACACCATATATTTT. Protein: CASSPRGLSGNTIYF. This rearrangement joins TRBV12-3 or TRBV12-4 to TRBJ1-3, with no clear D. The V end was cut by 5 bases, the J end by 0 bases, with 11 bases between. CDR3 length: 15 amino acids.

This rearrangement joins TRBV2 to TRBJ2-1; D assignment may be TRBD1 or TRBD2 (5 bases each). The CDR3 runs 15 residues. Germline assignment: CDR1 SNHLY and CDR2 FYNNEI. The germline V and J ends were trimmed by 2 bases and 14 bases, with 22 bases remaining between them. DNA of the CDR3: TGTGCCAGCAGTGAAAGTCGGGGCTTCTCCAGGGTTAAGTTCTTC. Translating gives CASSESRGFSRVKFF.

The CDR3 region is CASSVEGRAFEQYF. The CDR3 bases are TGTGCCAGCAGCGTCGAGGGCCGGGCATTCGAGCAGTACTTC. This chain connects TRBV9 to TRBJ2-7; weak D call: TRBD2 (5 bases). Deletions cut 2 bases from V and 6 bases from J, with 15 bases between. Germline V CDR1 and CDR2: SGDLS, YYNGEE. This CDR3 is built from 14 residues.

This sequence joins TRBV7-9 and TRBJ2-3; D assignment may be TRBD1 or TRBD2 (6 bases each). The CDR3 consists of 16 residues. V dropped 3 bases and J dropped 4 bases, with 17 bases sitting between them. Germline CDR1 is SEHNR and CDR2 is FQNEAQ (reference sequence). The CDR3 is CASSLPVGGPADTQYF. CDR3 nucleotide sequence: TGTGCCAGCAGCTTGCCCGTTGGGGGGCCGGCAGATACGCAGTATTTT.

The rearrangement uses TRBV5-1 and TRBJ1-2; 8 nucleotides align to TRBD1. In germline, CDR1 is SGHRS, CDR2 YFSETQ. The CDR3 totals 13 residues. The V gene end was trimmed by 4 bases and the J gene end by 8 bases; junction bases not matched to a gene: 7. The CDR3 protein is CASSRAGGEGYTF. CDR3 nucleotide sequence: TGCGCCAGCAGCCGTGCAGGGGGCGAGGGCTACACCTTC.

The chain combines TRBV11-1 with TRBJ2-6; no definite D call. The germline V and J ends were trimmed by 7 bases and 2 bases, with 6 bases remaining between them. Germline V gives CDR1 SGHAT, CDR2 FQDESV (reference sequence). The CDR3 contains 13 residues. The CDR3 sequence is CASIDTGANVLTF. CDR3 coding DNA: TGTGCCAGCATCGATACTGGGGCCAACGTCCTGACTTTC.

This chain links TRBV5-1 with TRBJ2-7; 8 bases are a match to TRBD1. Germline V gene sequence: CDR1 SGHRS, CDR2 YFSETQ. V dropped 4 bases and J dropped 3; count of bases not matched to a gene: 9. The length of the CDR3 is 15 residues. The CDR3 DNA reads as TGCGCCAGCAGCCCAAACGCAGGGGGCGGCTACGAGCAGTACTTC. This encodes CASSPNAGGGYEQYF.

The chain has TRBV4-1 and TRBJ1-1; a possible D gene is TRBD1 (5 bases). Germline loops: CDR1 MGHRA, CDR2 YSYEKL. The CDR3 is made up of 15 amino acids. V was shortened by 2 bases and J by 4 bases, with 14 bases between the two germline ends. CDR3 sequence: CASSQYGTGATEAFF. DNA of the CDR3: TGCGCCAGCAGCCAATACGGGACGGGTGCCACTGAAGCTTTCTTT.

This clonotype has just a few counts. The V call is TRBV4-3, the J call TRBJ2-5, with no clear D. V was clipped by 1 base and J by 4 bases, with 10 bases between them. The V gene's germline CDR1 is LGHNA and CDR2 YSLEER. CDR3 length equals 14 residues. CDR3 sequence (DNA): TGCGCCAGCAGCCAAGGGGCTAGTGGAGAGACCCAGTACTTC. Protein sequence: CASSQGASGETQYF.

CDR3 sequence: CASSLGTMDTEAFF. DNA of the CDR3: TGTGCCAGCAGCTTGGGGACGATGGACACTGAAGCTTTCTTT. This chain connects TRBV5-6 to TRBJ1-1; D gene unclear. Germline V gene lookup returns CDR1 SGHDT and CDR2 YYEEEE. The CDR3 consists of 14 residues. Trimming took off 0 bases at V and 3 bases at J, with 9 bases between the two ends.

The genes are TRBV6-5 and TRBJ1-1; D perhaps matches TRBD1 (5 bases). In germline, CDR1 is MNHEY, CDR2 SVGAGI. V lost 5 bases to trimming and J lost 7 bases, with 20 bases between them. The CDR3 contains 15 residues. CDR3 amino acids: CASSPRDRISGEAFF. In DNA, the CDR3 is TGTGCCAGCAGTCCACGGGACCGCATCTCAGGTGAAGCTTTCTTT.